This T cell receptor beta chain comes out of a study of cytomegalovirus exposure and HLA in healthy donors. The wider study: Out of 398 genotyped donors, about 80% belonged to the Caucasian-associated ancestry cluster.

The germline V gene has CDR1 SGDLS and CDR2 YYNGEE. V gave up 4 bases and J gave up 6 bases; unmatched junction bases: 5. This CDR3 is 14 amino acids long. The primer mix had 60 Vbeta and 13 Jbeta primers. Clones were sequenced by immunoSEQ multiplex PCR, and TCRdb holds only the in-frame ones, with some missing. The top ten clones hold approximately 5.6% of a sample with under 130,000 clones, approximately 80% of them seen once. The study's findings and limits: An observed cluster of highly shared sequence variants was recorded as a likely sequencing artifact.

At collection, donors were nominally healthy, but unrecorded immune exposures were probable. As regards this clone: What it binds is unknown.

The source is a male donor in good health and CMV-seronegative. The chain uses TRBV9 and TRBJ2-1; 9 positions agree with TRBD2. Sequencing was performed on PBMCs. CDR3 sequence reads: CASSFSGGGNEQFF. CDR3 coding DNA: TGTGCCAGCAGCTTTAGCGGGGGCGGCAATGAGCAGTTCTTC. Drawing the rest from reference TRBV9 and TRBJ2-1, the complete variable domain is DSGVTQTPKHLITATGQRVTLRCSPRSGDLSVYWYQQSLDQGLQFLIQYYNGEERAKGNILERFSAQQFPDLHSELNLSSLELGDSALYFCASSFSGGGNEQFFGPGTRLTVL.